These 12 T cell receptor beta chains were all obtained from the same sample, sequenced in a study of T cell changes during pregnancy in multiple sclerosis. Sequencing was performed with immunoSEQ multiplex PCR; in TCRdb, only in-frame clones are kept and a portion is missing. Of 65,000 to 90,000 clones listed, over 80% are singletons. Sequences were derived from PBMCs, sampled in the first trimester of pregnancy. Source of these receptors: a female donor in good health, serving as a control in a pregnancy study. Some clones in this sample may be carry-over from other donors' samples.

The chain combines TRBV6-1 with TRBJ2-3, with TRBD1 as a possible D gene (6 bases). V lost 4 bases and J 0 bases, leaving 14 bases between the germline ends. CDR1 and CDR2 from the germline V gene are MNHNS and SASEGT. CDR3 length: 16 amino acids. For the CDR3, the DNA is TGTGCCAGCAGTGTAAGCAGGGGTCCTAGCACAGATACGCAGTATTTT. Its protein is CASSVSRGPSTDTQYF.

This chain joins TRBV27 and TRBJ2-7, with D possibly TRBD2 on 6 matching bases. V lost 4 bases, J lost 7 bases, and 17 bases lay in between. CDR1 is MNHEY and CDR2 is SMNVEV in the germline V gene (reference sequence). The CDR3 has 14 amino acids. In nucleotides, the CDR3 is TGTGCCAGCAGTTCCTCCGGGACTGAAGGGGAGCAGTACTTC. Translating gives CASSSSGTEGEQYF.

This rearrangement joins TRBV6-5 to TRBJ1-2; a weak D match, TRBD1 (5 bases). Germline CDR1 MNHEY, CDR2 SVGAGI. The CDR3 length is 14 residues. V was pared by 10 bases and J by 2 bases, with 17 bases between. The CDR3 region is CATKPTGMNYGYTF. The CDR3 nucleotides read TGTGCCACCAAACCCACAGGAATGAACTATGGCTACACCTTC.

This chain links TRBV2 with TRBJ1-6; 9 nucleotides match TRBD1. CDR1 and CDR2 from the germline V gene are SNHLY and FYNNEI. The length of the CDR3 is 15 residues. V lost 4 bases and J lost 5; bases outside the gene matches: 3. In DNA, the CDR3 is TGTGCCAGCAGTGTGGACAGGGGCCATAATTCACCCCTCCACTTT. The encoded protein is CASSVDRGHNSPLHF.

Here the CDR3 reads CSVPGQGQETQYF. CDR3 sequence (DNA): TGCAGCGTCCCGGGACAGGGACAAGAGACCCAGTACTTC. This chain uses TRBV29-1 with TRBJ2-5, with 9 bases identical to TRBD1. V was clipped by 6 bases and J by 2 bases; unmatched bases: 4. Germline lookup yields CDR1 SQVTM and CDR2 ANQGSEA. The CDR3 runs 13 residues.

The rearrangement uses TRBV28 and TRBJ1-4; 9 positions agree with TRBD1. Germline CDR1 MDHEN, CDR2 SYDVKM. The CDR3 length is 20 residues. V shed 2 bases and J 2 bases; nucleotides not matched to a gene: 15. The CDR3 is CASSLMVGQGWVGTNEKLFF. The CDR3 DNA reads as TGTGCCAGCAGTTTAATGGTGGGACAGGGATGGGTTGGTACTAATGAAAAACTGTTTTTT.

The V call is TRBV12-5, the J call TRBJ1-1; weak D call: TRBD1 (6 bases). Deletions cut 0 bases from V and 3 bases from J, with 17 bases between. The CDR3 has 17 amino acids. Germline-derived CDR1 and CDR2 are LGHNT and FRNRAP. CDR3 in amino acids: CASGLVQKQGMDTEAFF. CDR3 DNA: TGTGCTAGTGGTTTGGTACAAAAGCAGGGGATGGACACTGAAGCTTTCTTT.

The V gene is TRBV5-1, the J gene TRBJ2-7, with 7 bases identical to TRBD1. This CDR3 region has 14 residues. The V and J ends lost 4 bases and 5 bases, in that order; junction bases with no gene match: 9. CDR1 is SGHRS, CDR2 YFSETQ, per germline. CDR3 residues: CASSGTGQRNEQYF. The CDR3 DNA follows: TGCGCCAGCAGCGGTACGGGACAGCGTAACGAGCAGTACTTC.

The chain is built from TRBV6-5 and TRBJ2-7; 7 positions match TRBD1. Looked up from germline, CDR1 is MNHEY and CDR2 is SVGAGI. This CDR3 is 12 amino acids long. After removal of 6 bases from V and 7 bases from J, the junction contained 6 bases not matched to a gene. CDR3 coding DNA: TGTGCCAGCAGACAGGGGCTGGGAGAGCAGTACTTC. This sequence encodes CASRQGLGEQYF.

On this clone itself: The same CDR3 arises from other DNA sequences in this sample as well. This rearrangement joins TRBV6-1 to TRBJ2-2, with a tentative D call TRBD2 (6 bases). Deletions cut 4 bases from V and 1 base from J, with 19 bases between. CDR1 MNHNS and CDR2 SASEGT come from the germline V gene. The CDR3 spans 18 residues. This CDR3 reads CASSGLGGGMENTGELFF. As DNA, the CDR3 is TGTGCCAGCAGTGGGCTGGGGGGTGGGATGGAGAACACCGGGGAGCTGTTTTTT.

This chain links TRBV18 with TRBJ2-7; 8 bases align to TRBD2. With V trimmed by 3 bases and J by 4 bases, 11 bases remained unmatched. The CDR3 covers 16 residues. Per germline, CDR1 KGHSH and CDR2 LQKENI. CDR3 residues: CASSPSPGSGGYEQYF. Written as DNA, the CDR3 is TGTGCCAGCTCACCTTCACCGGGTTCGGGGGGGTACGAGCAGTACTTC.

The rearrangement links TRBV5-6 to TRBJ1-6, with D unresolved. This CDR3 has 15 amino acids. Trimming took 4 bases from V and 2 from J, leaving 10 bases between them. From germline, CDR1 is SGHDT and CDR2 YYEEEE. The CDR3 is CASSPDGAYNSPLHF. Written as DNA, the CDR3 is TGTGCCAGCAGCCCAGACGGAGCCTATAATTCACCCCTCCACTTT.